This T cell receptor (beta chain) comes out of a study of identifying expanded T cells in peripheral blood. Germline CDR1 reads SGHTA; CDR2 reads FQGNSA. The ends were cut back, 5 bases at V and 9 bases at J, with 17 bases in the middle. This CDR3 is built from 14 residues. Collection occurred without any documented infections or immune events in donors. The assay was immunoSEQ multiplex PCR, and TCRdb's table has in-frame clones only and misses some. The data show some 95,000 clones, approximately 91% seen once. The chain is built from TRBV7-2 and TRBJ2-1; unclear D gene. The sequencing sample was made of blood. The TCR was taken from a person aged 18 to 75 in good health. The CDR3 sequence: CASSRPPRVPEQFF. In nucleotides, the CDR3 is TGTGCCAGCAGCCGCCCACCCCGGGTCCCTGAGCAGTTCTTC.